This T cell receptor beta chain was sequenced for a study of cytomegalovirus exposure and HLA in healthy donors. Trimming shortened V by 2 bases and J by 4 bases, and 13 bases separated the two germline ends. CDR1 and CDR2 from the germline V gene are MNHEY and SVGAGI. The CDR3 has 15 residues. General study findings and limits: Most observed TCR sequences were rare, whereas some public TCRs were detected in many donors. An analysis that was carried out later associated 16,951 TCR beta sequences with HLA alleles at 0.05 false discovery rate. Compared with the roughly 670-donor mean, an Asian-associated ancestry cluster reportedly had fewer N-insertions, according to a later analysis.

About this clone itself: As yet, its antigen is unknown.

In the PCR, 60 Vbeta and 13 Jbeta primers were used. Source study methods: Unique TCR beta chains numbered approximately 80 million in a later analysis, with roughly 10 million shared. This table comes from immunoSEQ multiplex PCR, and its TCRdb copy is limited to in-frame clones, with some not included. The D gene and trimming were derived from the DNA, and the V and J assignments and clone size from that table. Among roughly 100,000 clones, 65% to 80% were seen once, and the ten largest hold over 9%. This chain connects TRBV6-5 to TRBJ2-3; possibly TRBD2 for D (5 bases). This sequence was found in a woman under 30 in good health and CMV-seropositive. Sequencing was done on a sample of PBMCs. The CDR3 DNA reads TGTGCCAGCAGTTACACCACTAGATCCCCAGATACGCAGTATTTT. Amino acid sequence: CASSYTTRSPDTQYF.